The 8 T cell receptor beta chains in this list originate from one sample, sequenced in a study of T cells after yellow fever vaccination. Each CDR3 protein gets one entry after TCRdb re-called the 5' RACE reads with MiXCR. The sample consists of a few hundred thousand distinct CDR3 sequences, approximately 8% of them appearing once. The sample consisted of PBMCs, taken about 49 days after the first yellow fever vaccination. Receptors originate from a man aged 18 to 35 who received the YFV17D yellow fever vaccine.

The V gene is TRBV7-2, the J gene TRBJ1-3; D remains ambiguous. This CDR3 contains 14 residues. Germline V gene sequence: CDR1 SGHTA, CDR2 FQGNSA. V lost 1 base and J lost 4, with 8 bases in between. The CDR3 reads CASSLGVVGNTIYF. The CDR3 DNA reads TGTGCCAGCAGCTTAGGGGTAGTGGGAAACACCATATATTTT.

This clonotype turned up a few times. The chain employs TRBV28 and TRBJ2-3, with 10 bases identical to TRBD2. The V gene end was trimmed by 6 bases and the J gene end by 9 bases; junction bases not matched to a gene: 15. Germline V gives CDR1 MDHEN, CDR2 SYDVKM. The CDR3 loop spans 16 amino acids. The CDR3 DNA sequence: TGTGCCAGCAGCTTAAATTCATTAGCGGGGGGTCAGACGCAGTATTTT. Its translation: CASSLNSLAGGQTQYF.

This clonotype was counted a few times. The chain employs TRBV7-8 and TRBJ2-4; D tentatively reads TRBD1 or TRBD2 (5 bases each). The germline CDR1 and CDR2 sequences are SGHVS and FQNEAQ. The CDR3 runs to 18 residues. Between the trimmed V and J ends, which lost 5 bases and 5 bases, there was a span of 25 bases. CDR3 bases: TGTGCCAGCAGCCCCACCCTTCCGGGGCTAGTGGGCCAAAACATTCAGTACTTC. Translation gives CASSPTLPGLVGQNIQYF.

This clonotype was observed a few times. This chain connects TRBV2 to TRBJ1-2; D not certain. Looked up from germline, CDR1 is SNHLY and CDR2 is FYNNEI. The CDR3 sequence is 15 residues long. The ends were cut back, 2 bases at V and 1 base at J, with 11 bases in the middle. This CDR3 reads CASSEFREGNYGYTF. CDR3 bases: TGTGCCAGCAGTGAATTTCGTGAGGGTAACTATGGCTACACCTTC.

The chain is built from TRBV18 and TRBJ1-1, with a weak D call TRBD1 (5 bases). CDR3 size: 14 residues. CDR1 and CDR2 from the germline V gene are KGHSH and LQKENI. Trimming pared 3 bases from V and 4 bases from J, leaving 12 bases between. The CDR3 coding sequence is TGTGCCAGCTCACCCCGCGGGGGGACCACTGAAGCTTTCTTT. Its protein is CASSPRGGTTEAFF.

This clonotype was found a few times. The chain combines TRBV5-6 with TRBJ1-4; possible D gene TRBD1, 5 bases. Germline-derived CDR1 and CDR2 are SGHDT and YYEEEE. The V end lost 4 bases, the J end lost 0 bases, and 16 bases lay between the germline ends. CDR3 length equals 17 residues. The CDR3 protein is CASSANNRGATNEKLFF. Written as DNA, the CDR3 is TGTGCCAGCAGCGCAAACAACCGAGGGGCAACTAATGAAAAACTGTTTTTT.

This clonotype was picked up a small number of times. The V call is TRBV19, the J call TRBJ2-5; 8 bases align to TRBD2. The CDR3 totals 15 residues. The V segment lost 6 bases and the J segment 2 bases; nucleotides outside the gene matches: 8. In germline, CDR1 is LNHDA, CDR2 SQIVND (reference sequence). The CDR3 sequence is CASRGGSGVQETQYF. The CDR3 coding sequence is TGTGCCAGTAGAGGTGGTAGCGGGGTACAAGAGACCCAGTACTTC.

This clonotype was recorded many times. This chain joins TRBV5-1 and TRBJ1-6; maybe TRBD1 (5 bases). V lost 0 bases to trimming and J lost 8 bases, with 9 bases between them. The CDR3 spans 14 residues. Germline CDR1 is SGHRS and CDR2 is YFSETQ. CDR3 region: CASSLEGKDSPLHF. For the CDR3, the DNA is TGCGCCAGCAGCTTGGAGGGGAAGGATTCACCCCTCCACTTT. The full variable domain, completed using reference TRBV5-1 and TRBJ1-6, is KAGVTQTPRYLIKTRGQQVTLSCSPISGHRSVSWYQQTPGQGLQFLFEYFSETQRNKGNFPGRFSGRQFSNSRSEMNVSTLELGDSALYLCASSLEGKDSPLHFGNGTRLTVT.